This T cell receptor (beta chain) was obtained from a study of T cell responses to AZD1222 COVID-19 vaccine. Study-level findings and limits: The peak T cell response came first, and repertoires were sampled only after it.

The data were produced by immunoSEQ multiplex PCR, yet TCRdb's version contains in-frame clones alone and is incomplete. The profile covers about 180,000 clones, with around 89% appearing a single time and 20% to 30% taken by the ten largest. CDR3 length: 14 residues. V shed 6 bases, J shed 2 bases, and the junction held 3 bases outside the gene matches. Looked up from germline, CDR1 is MNHEY and CDR2 is SMNVEV (reference sequence). Points on this clone: Its specificity is unknown.

Analysis merged second doses at about 4 or about 12 weeks. The V gene is TRBV27, the J gene TRBJ1-5; 8 nucleotides line up with TRBD1. Source: peripheral blood, taken 28 days after the second AZD1222 dose. The receptor comes from an adult who received the AZD1222 COVID-19 vaccine. CDR3 DNA: TGTGCCAGCAGGGGACAGGCGGGCAATCAGCCCCAGCATTTT. It yields the protein CASRGQAGNQPQHF.